Below, 4 T cell receptor beta chains from the same sample are listed, as sequenced in a study of identifying expanded T cells in peripheral blood. TCRdb's table, derived via immunoSEQ multiplex PCR, lists solely in-frame clones and lacks some. The sample has tens of thousands of clones; approximately 91% are singletons. Specimen: blood. Receptor source: a person aged 18 to 70 in good health.

The chain carries TRBV28 and TRBJ2-5; D is ambiguous. The CDR3 has 12 amino acids. Germline CDR1 is MDHEN and CDR2 is SYDVKM. V lost 1 base, J lost 5 bases, and 5 bases lay in between. The CDR3 is CASSLLGETQYF. The CDR3 DNA reads TGTGCCAGCAGTTTATTAGGCGAGACCCAGTACTTC.

The chain joins TRBV30 to TRBJ1-2; D unclear. CDR1 and CDR2 (germline): GTSNPN, SVGIG (reference sequence). V was cut by 2 bases and J by 5 bases, with 6 bases left in between. This CDR3 is built from 11 residues. CDR3 in DNA: TGTGCCTGGAGTCGAGGGTATGGCTACACCTTC. Translating it yields CAWSRGYGYTF.

The CDR3 loop reads CASSLTHLGQPQHF. The CDR3 coding sequence is TGTGCCAGCTCATTAACCCACTTGGGCCAGCCCCAGCATTTT. This rearrangement joins TRBV28 to TRBJ1-5; D is unresolved. This CDR3 contains 14 residues. V was cut by 8 bases and J by 7 bases, with 18 bases left in between. Per the germline V gene, CDR1 is MDHEN and CDR2 is SYDVKM.

The rearrangement joins TRBV6-5 to TRBJ2-2; D perhaps matches TRBD2 (5 bases). The V and J ends lost 3 bases and 1 base respectively, with 12 bases between them. The germline V gene has CDR1 MNHEY and CDR2 SVGAGI. The CDR3 covers 16 residues. CDR3 region: CASSYSLGGNTGELFF. DNA of the CDR3: TGTGCCAGCAGTTATTCGCTCGGAGGGAACACCGGGGAGCTGTTTTTT.